The 28 T cell receptor beta chains in this list originate from one sample, sequenced in a study of blood T cell repertoires in COVID-19. Sequencing used immunoSEQ multiplex PCR; TCRdb keeps in-frame clones, though not all of them. The repertoire holds 20,000 or so clones, with about four fifths as singletons. The sequenced material came from peripheral blood. The origin of the receptors is a man aged 40-49 years with active or convalescent COVID-19.

The V and J genes are TRBV19 and TRBJ1-5, with D possibly matching TRBD1 (6 bases). Germline CDR1 LNHDA, CDR2 SQIVND (reference sequence). The CDR3 totals 15 residues. Trimming cost V 5 bases and J 7 bases, with 18 bases left between them. The DNA for the CDR3 is TGTGCCAGTAGTCTTATGAACCCACAGGGACAGCCCCAGCATTTT. The encoded protein is CASSLMNPQGQPQHF.

The chain carries TRBV4-3 and TRBJ2-7, with a weak D call TRBD2 (7 bases). This CDR3 comprises 15 residues. Trimming shortened V by 1 base and J by 4 bases, and 14 bases separated the two germline ends. Germline loops: CDR1 LGHNA, CDR2 YSLEER. The CDR3 bases are TGCGCCAGCAGCCAAGGTCCAGGGGAGGGATACGAGCAGTACTTC. Translation gives CASSQGPGEGYEQYF.

CDR3 DNA: TGTGCCAGCAGTGAACTCCACTATGGCTACACCTTC. It yields the protein CASSELHYGYTF. The chain is built from TRBV6-1 and TRBJ1-2, with D unclear. CDR3 size: 12 residues. Per the germline V gene, CDR1 is MNHNS and CDR2 is SASEGT. V lost 2 bases and J 3 bases, leaving 4 bases between the germline ends.

The chain combines TRBV3-1 (or the pseudogene TRBV3-2) with TRBJ2-5, with D possibly matching TRBD2 (6 bases). The CDR3 runs 15 residues. V gave up 3 bases and J gave up 1 base, with 12 bases separating them. Germline assignment: CDR1 LGHDT and CDR2 YNNKEL (reference sequence). DNA of the CDR3: TGTGCCAGCAGCCAGAGACGGGGGACCCAAGAGACCCAGTACTTC. This translates into CASSQRRGTQETQYF.

V usage is TRBV27 and J usage is TRBJ2-1; D not resolved. The CDR3 length is 16 residues. Trimming pared 1 base from V and 1 base from J, leaving 11 bases between. Germline values: CDR1 MNHEY, CDR2 SMNVEV (reference sequence). The CDR3 nucleotides read TGTGCCAGCAGTTTATATTGGCAGACTTCCTACAATGAGCAGTTCTTC. It is translated as CASSLYWQTSYNEQFF.

The chain combines TRBV19 with TRBJ2-3, with TRBD2 matching 12 bases. The CDR3 has 15 amino acids. With 6 bases clipped from V and 3 bases from J, the junction kept 4 bases outside the gene matches. The germline V gene has CDR1 LNHDA and CDR2 SQIVND (reference sequence). CDR3 nucleotides: TGTGCCAGTAGCAACGGACTAGCGGGGACAGATACGCAGTATTTT. Its protein product is CASSNGLAGTDTQYF.

The J gene is TRBJ1-1, the V gene TRBV5-1, with TRBD1 matching 10 bases. V shed 1 base, J shed 4 bases, and the junction held 1 base outside the gene matches. CDR1 and CDR2 (germline): SGHRS, YFSETQ. This CDR3 has 14 amino acids. CDR3 coding DNA: TGCGCCAGCAGCTTGCGGGACAGGGGCACTGAAGCTTTCTTT. Translation gives CASSLRDRGTEAFF.

This clone was observed a handful of times. V gene TRBV29-1 combines with J gene TRBJ1-1; tentative D call: TRBD1 (6 bases). The CDR3 consists of 12 residues. Trimming removed 8 bases from V and 2 bases from J, with 12 bases in between. Germline values: CDR1 SQVTM, CDR2 ANQGSEA. The CDR3 sequence is CSTDRYNTEAFF. CDR3 nucleotide sequence: TGCAGCACGGACAGATATAACACTGAAGCTTTCTTT.

The rearrangement joins TRBV5-4 to TRBJ1-4, with D hard to call. This CDR3 comprises 15 residues. Trimming removed 0 bases from V and 4 bases from J, with 10 bases in between. Germline assignment: CDR1 SGHNT and CDR2 YYREEE (reference sequence). The CDR3 DNA reads as TGTGCCAGCAGCTTGGCTGAGGGCAGTAATGAAAAACTGTTTTTT. This codes for CASSLAEGSNEKLFF. The entire variable domain, with the rest obtained from reference TRBV5-4 and TRBJ1-4, is as follows: ETGVTQSPTHLIKTRGQQVTLRCSSQSGHNTVSWYQQALGQGPQFIFQYYREEENGRGNFPPRFSGLQFPNYSSELNVNALELDDSALYLCASSLAEGSNEKLFFGSGTQLSVL.

V is TRBV5-4 and J is TRBJ1-1; TRBD1 might be the D (5 bases). Germline V gives CDR1 SGHNT, CDR2 YYREEE (reference sequence). The CDR3 totals 16 residues. V shed 0 bases and J shed 1 base, with 13 bases lying between them. DNA for the CDR3: TGTGCCAGCAGCTTGGCCCCGGGCAGGGCGAACACTGAAGCTTTCTTT. Translating gives CASSLAPGRANTEAFF.

The chain combines TRBV18 with TRBJ2-1, with 8 bases lining up with TRBD1. V gave up 2 bases and J gave up 4 bases; unmatched junction bases: 4. Germline V CDR1 and CDR2: KGHSH, LQKENI. The CDR3 extends over 15 amino acids. The CDR3 loop is CASSPGQGLYNEQFF. The DNA of the CDR3 is TGTGCCAGCTCACCAGGACAGGGCCTATACAATGAGCAGTTCTTC. Full variable domain (rest looked up from reference TRBV18 and TRBJ2-1): NAGVMQNPRHLVRRRGQEARLRCSPMKGHSHVYWYRQLPEEGLKFMVYLQKENIIDESGMPKERFSAEFPKEGPSILRIQQVVRGDSAAYFCASSPGQGLYNEQFFGPGTRLTVL.

V and J are TRBV28 and TRBJ2-6, with TRBD2 identical over 13 bases. The germline gives CDR1 MDHEN, CDR2 SYDVKM. J lost 2 bases, V lost 5 bases, and 9 bases had no gene match. The CDR3 is 19 residues long. CDR3 nucleotides: TGTGCCAGCAGTCCTTCGACTAGCGGGGGGTTAGCTGGGGCCAACGTCCTGACTTTC. The encoded protein is CASSPSTSGGLAGANVLTF. Drawing the rest from reference TRBV28 and TRBJ2-6, the complete variable domain is DVKVTQSSRYLVKRTGEKVFLECVQDMDHENMFWYRQDPGLGLRLIYFSYDVKMKEKGDIPEGYSVSREKKERFSLILESASTNQTSMYLCASSPSTSGGLAGANVLTFGAGSRLTVL.

The chain is built from TRBV7-9 and TRBJ2-7; 8 nucleotides match TRBD2. The CDR3 covers 17 residues. CDR1 is SEHNR and CDR2 is FQNEAQ in the germline V gene (reference sequence). V shed 4 bases, J shed 1 base, and the junction held 12 bases outside the gene matches. The CDR3 DNA reads as TGTGCCAGCAGCTGGTCTCCCCGGGGGGGCGATTCCTACGAGCAGTACTTC. This encodes CASSWSPRGGDSYEQYF.

This clone has only one observation. This chain uses TRBV18 with TRBJ1-5, with D possibly matching TRBD1 (5 bases). CDR3 size: 15 residues. V dropped 2 bases and J dropped 3 bases, with 11 bases sitting between them. Germline V gene sequence: CDR1 KGHSH, CDR2 LQKENI. The CDR3 reads CASSPDQGINQPQHF. CDR3 DNA sequence: TGTGCCAGCTCACCAGATCAGGGAATCAATCAGCCCCAGCATTTT.

V and J are TRBV6-5 and TRBJ1-6; 8 bases map to TRBD1. The CDR3 totals 15 residues. Germline-derived CDR1 and CDR2 are MNHEY and SVGAGI. V shed 6 bases and J 14 bases; nucleotides not matched to a gene: 15. The CDR3 loop is CASRPSTGANWALHF. The CDR3 nucleotides are TGTGCCAGCAGACCCTCGACAGGGGCCAATTGGGCCCTCCACTTT.

The rearrangement uses TRBV27 and TRBJ2-1, with 7 bases identical to TRBD1. Losses at the gene ends were 5 bases for V and 6 bases for J; bases not matched to a gene: 10. Germline CDR1 and CDR2: MNHEY and SMNVEV (reference sequence). CDR3 length equals 15 residues. The DNA of the CDR3 is TGTGCCAGCAGTGTGACAGGGTACTCAACCAATGAGCAGTTCTTC. It codes for CASSVTGYSTNEQFF.

The rearrangement links TRBV19 to TRBJ1-4, with TRBD1 identical over 7 bases. CDR1 LNHDA and CDR2 SQIVND come from the germline V gene (reference sequence). Trimming cost V 11 bases and J 12 bases; bases outside gene matches: 12. CDR3 size: 12 residues. The CDR3 sequence is CAVRTTGTELFF. The CDR3 DNA reads as TGTGCCGTTAGGACGACAGGGACGGAACTGTTTTTT.

The chain is built from TRBV19 and TRBJ1-1; 7 positions match TRBD1. This CDR3 has 15 residues. Germline CDR1 reads LNHDA; CDR2 reads SQIVND (reference sequence). J lost 1 base, V lost 6 bases, and 8 bases had no gene match. This chain's CDR3 is CASSHLGTANTEAFF. The CDR3, as DNA: TGTGCCAGTAGCCACCTAGGGACAGCGAACACTGAAGCTTTCTTT.

The J gene is TRBJ2-7, the V gene TRBV30, with TRBD1 matching over 10 bases. The ends lost 4 bases at V and 3 bases at J; junction bases unmatched: 6. CDR3 size: 14 residues. CDR1 GTSNPN and CDR2 SVGIG come from the germline V gene (reference sequence). The CDR3 coding sequence is TGTGCCTGGACTGTTGGGACAGGGGACTACGAGCAGTACTTC. Its protein product is CAWTVGTGDYEQYF.

The rearrangement links TRBV19 to TRBJ2-1; D remains ambiguous. Trimming pared 4 bases from V and 9 bases from J, leaving 10 bases between. The V gene's germline CDR1 is LNHDA and CDR2 SQIVND (reference sequence). The CDR3 is made up of 12 amino acids. CDR3 residues: CASSRLASEQFF. The CDR3 DNA is TGTGCCAGTAGTAGACTCGCAAGTGAGCAGTTCTTC.

The chain recombines TRBV18 with TRBJ2-5, with TRBD1 identical over 7 bases. J was trimmed by 2 bases and V by 2 bases; bases with no gene match: 8. This CDR3 spans 16 amino acids. Germline loops: CDR1 KGHSH, CDR2 LQKENI. Written as DNA, the CDR3 is TGTGCCAGCTCACCAACGGGGACAGCTACACAAGAGACCCAGTACTTC. Translation gives CASSPTGTATQETQYF. Full variable domain (outside the CDR3, taken from reference TRBV18 and TRBJ2-5): NAGVMQNPRHLVRRRGQEARLRCSPMKGHSHVYWYRQLPEEGLKFMVYLQKENIIDESGMPKERFSAEFPKEGPSILRIQQVVRGDSAAYFCASSPTGTATQETQYFGPGTRLLVL.

V usage is TRBV4-1 and J usage is TRBJ1-3, with D possibly matching TRBD1 (5 bases). Germline loops: CDR1 MGHRA, CDR2 YSYEKL. V was trimmed by 0 bases and J by 4 bases, leaving 16 bases between them. This CDR3 region has 17 residues. CDR3 DNA sequence: TGCGCCAGCAGCCAAGATCATTGGGGGGTGGGAGGAAACACCATATATTTT. It codes for CASSQDHWGVGGNTIYF.

This chain connects TRBV11-3 to TRBJ2-7, with 8 bases lining up with TRBD1. From germline, CDR1 is SGHNT and CDR2 YENEEA. After removal of 5 bases from V and 2 bases from J, the junction contained 2 bases not matched to a gene. CDR3 length: 13 amino acids. The CDR3 sequence: CASSRQGTYEQYF. The CDR3 DNA follows: TGTGCCAGCAGCAGACAGGGGACCTACGAGCAGTACTTC.

Only a few counts were recorded for this clone. Compared with germline, one end of the junction differs, possibly owing to a read error. The genes are TRBV25-1 and TRBJ1-6; 7 bases are shared with TRBD1. The germline gives CDR1 MGHDK, CDR2 SYGVNS. The CDR3 spans 11 residues. CDR3 in DNA: TGTGCCAGCAGTGGGGGGACAGCTAAGAACTTT. This codes for CASSGGTAKNF.

This clone was observed a few times. This CDR3 reads CTSSQDFSLGEKLFF. CDR3 bases: TGCACCAGCAGCCAAGATTTCAGTCTAGGTGAAAAACTGTTTTTT. The chain uses TRBV1 and TRBJ1-4. TRBV1 is labeled a pseudogene. The CDR3 spans 15 residues.

The chain is built from TRBV9 and TRBJ2-3; 9 bases match TRBD2. V trimming: 1 base; J trimming: 1 base; junction bases outside the gene matches: 4. Germline loops: CDR1 SGDLS, CDR2 YYNGEE. The CDR3 loop spans 16 amino acids. CDR3 DNA sequence: TGTGCCAGCAGCGTACCGCGGGGGGGCGGCACAGATACGCAGTATTTT. Amino acids: CASSVPRGGGTDTQYF.

The chain is built from TRBV7-9 and TRBJ2-7; D is unresolved. The V and J ends lost 8 bases and 0 bases respectively, with 17 bases between them. The CDR3 sequence is 15 residues long. Germline values: CDR1 SEHNR, CDR2 FQNEAQ (reference sequence). The CDR3 DNA follows: TGTGCCAGCTCCCGAGTCGGTCCCACCTCCTACGAGCAGTACTTC. Its protein product is CASSRVGPTSYEQYF.

This clone occurred a few times. The chain links TRBV28 to TRBJ2-7, with D perhaps matching TRBD1 (5 bases). The ends were cut back, 3 bases at V and 4 bases at J, with 10 bases in the middle. CDR3 length: 13 residues. CDR1 is MDHEN and CDR2 is SYDVKM in the germline V gene. The CDR3 DNA reads as TGTGCCAGCAGTTTCCAGGGCTTGTACGAGCAGTACTTC. As protein: CASSFQGLYEQYF.